This T cell receptor (beta chain) is from a study of shared clonotypes between healthy human individuals. Per the germline V gene, CDR1 is SGHNT and CDR2 is YENEEA. The ends were cut back, 2 bases at V and 8 bases at J, with 4 bases in the middle. This CDR3 has 11 amino acids. Study-level results: The naive CD4 repertoires of a few donors were compared, and about 5% of clonotypes were shared.

Method: immunoSEQ multiplex PCR; TCRdb's copy keeps in-frame clones and lacks some. The data show roughly 2.5 million clones, with around nine tenths seen just once and over 0.12% held by the top ten. Concerning this clone itself: As yet, its antigen is unknown. The sample holds other DNA sequences that translate to the same CDR3.

The source is a man younger than 30 in good health. The specimen was naive CD4+ T cells sorted from blood. Subset described: CD45RA+ positively selected. This sequence joins TRBV11-3 and TRBJ2-1; no reliable D call. CDR3 in DNA: TGTGCCAGCAGCTTACGGGATGAGCAGTTCTTC. Translated, it gives CASSLRDEQFF.